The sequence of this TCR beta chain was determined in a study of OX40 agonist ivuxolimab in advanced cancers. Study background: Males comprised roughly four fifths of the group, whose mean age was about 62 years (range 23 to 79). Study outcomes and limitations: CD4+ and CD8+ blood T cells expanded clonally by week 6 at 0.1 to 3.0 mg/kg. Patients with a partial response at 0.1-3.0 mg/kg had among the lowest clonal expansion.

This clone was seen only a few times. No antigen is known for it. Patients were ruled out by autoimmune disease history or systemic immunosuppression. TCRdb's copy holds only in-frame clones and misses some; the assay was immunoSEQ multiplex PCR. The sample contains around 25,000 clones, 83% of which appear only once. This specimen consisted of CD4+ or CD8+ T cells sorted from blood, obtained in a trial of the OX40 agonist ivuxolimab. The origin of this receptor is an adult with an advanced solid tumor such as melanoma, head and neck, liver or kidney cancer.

CDR3 nucleotides: TGTGCCAGCGGGCGACAGGGAAACACCATATATTTT. Protein: CASGRQGNTIYF. The V gene is TRBV6-1, the J gene TRBJ1-3; tentative D call: TRBD1 (5 bases). Trimming took 8 bases from V and 4 from J, leaving 9 bases between them. The germline V gene encodes CDR1 MNHNS and CDR2 SASEGT. The CDR3 runs 12 residues.